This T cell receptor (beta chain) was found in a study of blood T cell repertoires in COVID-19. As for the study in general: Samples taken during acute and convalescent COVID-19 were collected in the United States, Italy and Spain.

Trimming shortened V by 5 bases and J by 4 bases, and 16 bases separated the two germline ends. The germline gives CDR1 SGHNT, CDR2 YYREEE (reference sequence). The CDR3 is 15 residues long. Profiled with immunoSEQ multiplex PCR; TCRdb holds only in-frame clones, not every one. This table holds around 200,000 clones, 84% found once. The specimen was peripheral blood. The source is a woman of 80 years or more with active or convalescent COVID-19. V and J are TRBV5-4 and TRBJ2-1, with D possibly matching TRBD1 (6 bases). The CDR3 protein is CASSLRRTEYNEQFF. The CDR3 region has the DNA TGTGCCAGCAGTCTTCGACGGACAGAATACAATGAGCAGTTCTTC.